This TCR beta chain was recovered during a study of CD8 T cell repertoires and HIV-1 epitope variants. Study background: Controls were a CMV, EBV and flu peptide pool, Ebola AY9 negative control, and no-peptide well.

On the immunoSEQ platform, TCR beta CDR3s were sequenced at survey depth. The assay was immunoSEQ multiplex PCR, and TCRdb's table has in-frame clones only and misses some. The top ten hold about 26% of the sample, which has 95,000 or so clones, almost 75% seen once. Germline V CDR1 and CDR2: MDHEN, SYDVKM. The V and J ends lost 6 bases and 0 bases respectively, with 9 bases between them. This CDR3 has 14 amino acids. The V call is TRBV28, the J call TRBJ1-3; D unclear. This receptor was identified in a male donor with HIV. The sequencing input was uncultured baseline CD8+ T cells from peripheral blood mononuclear cells (PBMCs). In DNA, the CDR3 is TGTGCCAGCAGACTCCCGGCCTCTGGAAACACCATATATTTT. Residues: CASRLPASGNTIYF. Full variable domain (missing parts from reference TRBV28 and TRBJ1-3): DVKVTQSSRYLVKRTGEKVFLECVQDMDHENMFWYRQDPGLGLRLIYFSYDVKMKEKGDIPEGYSVSREKKERFSLILESASTNQTSMYLCASRLPASGNTIYFGEGSWLTVV.